This T cell receptor beta chain was captured in a study of shared clonotypes between healthy human individuals. After removal of 2 bases from V and 3 bases from J, the junction contained 8 bases not matched to a gene. This CDR3 has 16 residues. The V gene's germline CDR1 is MNHNY and CDR2 SVGAGI (reference sequence). The naive CD8 fraction comprised CD45RO-negative cells positively selected for CCR7 and excluded terminally differentiated effector memory CD45RA+ cells. Sequenced by immunoSEQ multiplex PCR; TCRdb stores in-frame clones only, minus some. The table shows around 2.1 million clones, with approximately 94% occurring only once.

This sequence originates from a man younger than 30 in good health. Some clones in this sample may be carry-over from other donors' samples. The source material was naive CD8+ T cells from PBMCs. This chain connects TRBV6-6 to TRBJ2-7, with 9 positions matching TRBD1. The DNA of the CDR3 is TGTGCCAGCAGTTACAAGGGACAGGGATCAATCTACGAGCAGTACTTC. Protein product: CASSYKGQGSIYEQYF.